The 8 T cell receptor beta chains given below trace back to one sample, sequenced in a study of T cell repertoires in cytomegalovirus infection. TCRdb processed the reads anew with MiXCR; each CDR3 protein has one entry. The profile shows 300,000 to 400,000 distinct CDR3 sequences, roughly 9.5% of them singletons. The material sequenced was PBMCs. The receptors stem from a human donor in good health (CMV status not recorded). Some clones in this sample may be carry-over from other donors' samples.

The chain carries TRBV7-9 and TRBJ2-3; D is undetermined. Trimming removed 2 bases at V and 3 bases at J, with 12 bases between. This CDR3 contains 15 residues. The germline CDR1 and CDR2 sequences are SEHNR and FQNEAQ (reference sequence). CDR3 nucleotide sequence: TGTGCCAGCAGCTTAACCGACGGAGAGACAGATACGCAGTATTTT. The encoded protein is CASSLTDGETDTQYF.

This clonotype came up many times. The V gene is TRBV29-1, the J gene TRBJ2-1, with TRBD1 matching over 7 bases. CDR1 SQVTM and CDR2 ANQGSEA come from the germline V gene. Trimming cost V 1 base and J 4 bases; bases outside gene matches: 4. This CDR3 spans 14 amino acids. The CDR3 loop reads CSVEAGQIYNEQFF. CDR3 DNA sequence: TGCAGCGTTGAAGCGGGACAGATATACAATGAGCAGTTCTTC.

The table lists this clonotype with a few counts. V gene TRBV29-1 combines with J gene TRBJ1-2, with TRBD1 identical over 9 bases. Germline lookup yields CDR1 SQVTM and CDR2 ANQGSEA. The V gene end was trimmed by 1 base and the J gene end by 8 bases; junction bases not matched to a gene: 5. This CDR3 has 13 residues. The chain's CDR3 is CSVEGTGVRGYTF. CDR3 nucleotides: TGCAGCGTTGAAGGGACAGGGGTACGGGGCTACACCTTC.

The CDR3 DNA sequence: TGTGCCAGCAGCCAAGTAGAGGGGGCCGGGGAGCTGTTTTTT. It yields the protein CASSQVEGAGELFF. This sequence joins TRBV4-2 and TRBJ2-2; weak D call: TRBD1 (6 bases). Germline V gene lookup returns CDR1 LGHNA and CDR2 YNFKEQ. CDR3 length: 14 residues. The V end was cut by 1 base, the J end by 6 bases, with 9 bases between.

V usage is TRBV29-1 and J usage is TRBJ2-6, with D hard to call. Per the germline V gene, CDR1 is SQVTM and CDR2 is ANQGSEA. Trimming pared 2 bases from V and 0 bases from J, leaving 11 bases between. CDR3 length: 16 residues. CDR3 loop: CSVEWPIVSGANVLTF. Here the CDR3 DNA reads TGCAGCGTTGAATGGCCAATAGTCTCTGGGGCCAACGTCCTGACTTTC.

J is TRBJ2-7 and V is TRBV10-3, with D maybe TRBD2 (6 bases). Germline V lookup: CDR1 ENHRY, CDR2 SYGVKD. The CDR3 has 13 amino acids. The V gene lost 6 bases and the J gene lost 6 bases, with 15 bases spanning the gap. CDR3 protein: CAISLNGGREQYF. The CDR3 region has the DNA TGTGCCATCAGCCTCAACGGGGGACGCGAGCAGTACTTC.

This clonotype was seen a few times. The chain links TRBV18 to TRBJ2-1, with D uncertain. V was trimmed by 0 bases and J by 6 bases, leaving 9 bases between them. The germline gives CDR1 KGHSH, CDR2 LQKENI. This CDR3 contains 14 residues. The CDR3 here is CASSPPLRTNEQFF. CDR3 nucleotide sequence: TGTGCCAGCTCACCACCTCTTAGGACCAATGAGCAGTTCTTC.

This clonotype was counted ten times or more. The chain combines TRBV7-9 with TRBJ2-1; 13 positions match TRBD2. Germline V gene data show CDR1 as SEHNR and CDR2 as FQNEAQ (reference sequence). The V gene end was trimmed by 4 bases and the J gene end by 8 bases; junction bases not matched to a gene: 8. CDR3 length: 16 amino acids. The CDR3 DNA sequence: TGTGCCAGCAGCTCCTCAACTAGCGGGGGGGCCTATGAGCAGTTCTTC. This sequence encodes CASSSSTSGGAYEQFF.